Listed here are 32 T cell receptor beta chains from one sample, sequenced in a study of control samples from healthy donors and cancer patients. Clones were read by immunoSEQ multiplex PCR, and TCRdb kept only the in-frame ones, dropping some. The data show over 150,000 clones, with roughly 94% seen just once and 13% to 15% held by the top ten. Sequenced input: PBMCs. The receptors derive from a man aged 55 to 70 with colorectal cancer.

The rearrangement uses TRBV20-1 and TRBJ2-3; D may be TRBD1 (5 bases). Germline lookup yields CDR1 DFQATT and CDR2 SNEGSKA (reference sequence). The CDR3 covers 11 residues. Trimming pared 5 bases from V and 10 bases from J, leaving 13 bases between. CDR3 in amino acids: CSAGAVGAQYF. The DNA of the CDR3 is TGCAGTGCTGGGGCCGTTGGGGCGCAGTATTTT.

The chain recombines TRBV6-2 or TRBV6-3 with TRBJ1-2, with TRBD1 as a possible D gene (5 bases). This CDR3 contains 14 residues. The V and J ends lost 6 bases and 4 bases respectively, with 15 bases between them. CDR1 is MNHEY and CDR2 is SVGEGT in the germline V gene. CDR3 bases: TGTGCCAGCAGCCTTCGGGACGGAACCTATGGCTACACCTTC. This codes for CASSLRDGTYGYTF.

This chain uses TRBV4-1 with TRBJ1-6; D gene uncertain. Trimming cost V 2 bases and J 0 bases, with 11 bases left between them. Germline assignment: CDR1 MGHRA and CDR2 YSYEKL. The CDR3 length is 17 residues. CDR3 bases: TGCGCCAGCAGCCAATACCTCGTTAGCTCCTATAATTCACCCCTCCACTTT. Protein product: CASSQYLVSSYNSPLHF.

This chain's CDR3 is CASSYSNTGVDYTF. CDR3 DNA sequence: TGTGCCAGCAGCTATAGTAATACAGGGGTTGACTACACCTTC. The chain uses TRBV5-4 and TRBJ1-2; 7 bases line up with TRBD1. V shed 3 bases, J shed 10 bases, and the junction held 12 bases outside the gene matches. The CDR3 is made up of 14 amino acids. Germline lookup yields CDR1 SGHNT and CDR2 YYREEE (reference sequence).

The V gene is TRBV7-2, the J gene TRBJ1-3; D is unclear. The CDR3 runs to 15 residues. The germline V gene has CDR1 SGHTA and CDR2 FQGNSA. Trimming removed 4 bases from V and 0 bases from J, with 10 bases in between. The CDR3 bases are TGTGCCAGCAGCTACCAGACGGACTCTGGAAACACCATATATTTT. This translates into CASSYQTDSGNTIYF.

The chain employs TRBV19 and TRBJ1-2, with D maybe TRBD1 (6 bases). The germline gives CDR1 LNHDA, CDR2 SQIVND (reference sequence). The CDR3 extends over 13 amino acids. Trimming cost V 3 bases and J 8 bases, with 13 bases left between them. The CDR3: CASSISGASGYTF. CDR3 coding DNA: TGTGCCAGTAGTATCTCGGGGGCCTCCGGCTACACCTTC.

The chain carries TRBV5-6 and TRBJ1-2; D unresolved. In germline, CDR1 is SGHDT, CDR2 YYEEEE. This CDR3 contains 14 residues. V lost 4 bases and J lost 4, with 14 bases in between. The CDR3: CASSGDSPAYGYTF. The CDR3 coding sequence is TGTGCCAGCAGCGGTGATTCTCCCGCCTATGGCTACACCTTC.

The V gene is TRBV7-9, the J gene TRBJ1-2; no reliable D call. CDR1 and CDR2 from the germline V gene are SEHNR and FQNEAQ (reference sequence). The CDR3 has 14 amino acids. Deletions cut 1 base from V and 6 bases from J, with 12 bases between. In DNA, the CDR3 is TGTGCCAGCAGCTTAGGGGTTCGGACGAATGGCTACACCTTC. Protein sequence: CASSLGVRTNGYTF.

The chain recombines TRBV27 with TRBJ2-3; the match to TRBD1 covers 8 bases. CDR3 length: 15 residues. The germline CDR1 and CDR2 sequences are MNHEY and SMNVEV (reference sequence). J was trimmed by 4 bases and V by 7 bases; bases with no gene match: 10. The DNA for the CDR3 is TGTGCCAGCAACCCCAGGGGGCTTGGGGCAGATACGCAGTATTTT. Translating it yields CASNPRGLGADTQYF.

For this clone: Additional DNA sequences in this sample encode the identical CDR3. This chain joins TRBV2 and TRBJ1-1; the D is unclear. The CDR3 extends over 13 amino acids. With 4 bases removed from V and 4 bases from J, the gap between germline ends came to 10 bases. Germline assignment: CDR1 SNHLY and CDR2 FYNNEI. The CDR3 loop is CASSGQGGTEAFF. In DNA, the CDR3 is TGTGCCAGCAGTGGCCAAGGAGGCACTGAAGCTTTCTTT.

The chain is built from TRBV7-2 and TRBJ1-6; 7 bases fit TRBD1. The CDR3 is 15 amino acids. The V and J ends lost 1 base and 5 bases, in that order; junction bases with no gene match: 2. Germline CDR1 and CDR2: SGHTA and FQGNSA. For the CDR3, the DNA is TGTGCCAGCAGCTTAGGGGACAGAAATAATTCACCCCTCCACTTT. As protein: CASSLGDRNNSPLHF.

The chain couples TRBV18 to TRBJ1-3; no definite D call. The CDR3 sequence is 13 residues long. Per the germline V gene, CDR1 is KGHSH and CDR2 is LQKENI. Between the trimmed V and J ends, which lost 5 bases and 3 bases, there was a span of 8 bases. The CDR3, as DNA: TGTGCCAGCTCAGGCCTGGTTGGAAACACCATATATTTT. Protein sequence: CASSGLVGNTIYF.

The chain has TRBV19 and TRBJ2-6, with 9 bases identical to TRBD1. Looked up from germline, CDR1 is LNHDA and CDR2 is SQIVND (reference sequence). CDR3 length equals 17 residues. The junction had 9 bases not matched to a gene; V was cut back by 9 bases and J by 0 bases. CDR3 in amino acids: CASGPGQGDSGANVLTF. The CDR3 DNA follows: TGTGCCAGCGGACCGGGACAGGGAGACTCTGGGGCCAACGTCCTGACTTTC.

This clone was seen more than once but under ten times. The chain joins TRBV5-1 to TRBJ2-7; TRBD1 aligns across 8 bases. J gave up 3 bases and V 5 bases, and 10 bases lay outside the gene matches. CDR3 length equals 15 residues. The germline V gene encodes CDR1 SGHRS and CDR2 YFSETQ. CDR3: CASSWAGTGLYEQYF. CDR3 bases: TGCGCCAGCAGTTGGGCCGGGACAGGACTCTACGAGCAGTACTTC.

The chain links TRBV6-6 to TRBJ1-2, with no clear D. V was cut by 8 bases and J by 0 bases, with 7 bases left in between. From germline, CDR1 is MNHNY and CDR2 SVGAGI (reference sequence). The CDR3 is 12 residues long. The CDR3 coding sequence is TGTGCCAGCGCTCCTGCTAACTATGGCTACACCTTC. Protein sequence: CASAPANYGYTF.

The chain is built from TRBV7-2 and TRBJ2-1, with 9 bases that match TRBD2. CDR3 length equals 17 residues. V shed 3 bases, J shed 2 bases, and the junction held 8 bases outside the gene matches. Germline V gene data show CDR1 as SGHTA and CDR2 as FQGNSA. The CDR3 loop reads CASSFASGAQTYNEQFF. The CDR3, as DNA: TGTGCCAGCAGCTTTGCTAGCGGGGCCCAGACCTACAATGAGCAGTTCTTC.

This chain uses TRBV30 with TRBJ2-7, with D hard to call. The CDR3 has 12 amino acids. Trimming took off 1 base at V and 1 base at J, with 5 bases between the two ends. Germline V gene data show CDR1 as GTSNPN and CDR2 as SVGIG (reference sequence). CDR3 in amino acids: CAWSDPSYEQYF. CDR3 bases: TGTGCCTGGAGTGACCCTTCCTACGAGCAGTACTTC.

The chain joins TRBV5-1 to TRBJ1-6, with a weak D call TRBD1 (6 bases). The CDR3 has 16 residues. Germline lookup yields CDR1 SGHRS and CDR2 YFSETQ. Deletions cut 4 bases from V and 7 bases from J, with 18 bases between. The CDR3 is CASSRGTGMGNSPLHF. CDR3 nucleotides: TGCGCCAGCAGCAGGGGGACGGGAATGGGGAATTCACCCCTCCACTTT.

The V gene is TRBV19, the J gene TRBJ2-3; tentatively, D is TRBD2 (5 bases). Trimming shortened V by 3 bases and J by 1 base, and 14 bases separated the two germline ends. This CDR3 region has 16 residues. The germline V gene encodes CDR1 LNHDA and CDR2 SQIVND (reference sequence). The CDR3 bases are TGTGCCAGTAGTATGGAGGCGCGGGTCGGCACAGATACGCAGTATTTT. This gives the protein CASSMEARVGTDTQYF.

The chain combines TRBV4-3 with TRBJ2-3; D uncertain. Trimming cost V 3 bases and J 3 bases, with 10 bases left between them. The CDR3 has 14 residues. Germline CDR1 reads LGHNA; CDR2 reads YSLEER. CDR3: CASSQAGDTDTQYF. Written as DNA, the CDR3 is TGCGCCAGCAGCCAGGCCGGCGATACAGATACGCAGTATTTT.

The gene calls are TRBV5-1 and TRBJ1-1; TRBD1 aligns across 7 bases. The J segment lost 4 bases and the V segment lost 0 bases, leaving 6 bases of the junction unmatched. The CDR3 is made up of 15 amino acids. Looked up from germline, CDR1 is SGHRS and CDR2 is YFSETQ. The CDR3 reads CASSLGTGGGTEAFF. The CDR3 bases are TGCGCCAGCAGCTTGGGGACAGGTGGAGGCACTGAAGCTTTCTTT. Full variable domain (outside the CDR3, taken from reference TRBV5-1 and TRBJ1-1): KAGVTQTPRYLIKTRGQQVTLSCSPISGHRSVSWYQQTPGQGLQFLFEYFSETQRNKGNFPGRFSGRQFSNSRSEMNVSTLELGDSALYLCASSLGTGGGTEAFFGQGTRLTVV.

The rearrangement links TRBV5-4 to TRBJ2-7; D might be TRBD1 (7 bases). CDR1 is SGHNT and CDR2 is YYREEE in the germline V gene (reference sequence). V lost 0 bases and J lost 5, with 15 bases in between. The length of the CDR3 is 15 residues. This chain's CDR3 is CASSLVVTGRHEQYF. CDR3 bases: TGTGCCAGCAGCTTGGTGGTGACAGGGAGGCACGAGCAGTACTTC.

This chain uses TRBV6-5 with TRBJ2-1, with D possibly called TRBD1 or TRBD2 (5 bases each). The CDR3 runs 15 residues. The germline CDR1 and CDR2 sequences are MNHEY and SVGAGI. Trimming shortened V by 8 bases and J by 6 bases, and 20 bases separated the two germline ends. The CDR3 DNA reads as TGTGCCAGCGCAAGCCCTGCAGGGACCCGCAATGAGCAGTTCTTC. Residues: CASASPAGTRNEQFF.

This chain connects TRBV13 to TRBJ1-2, with 7 bases aligning to TRBD1. The CDR3 has 15 amino acids. V lost 5 bases to trimming and J lost 0 bases; unmatched junction nucleotides: 6. CDR1 is PRHDT, CDR2 FYEKMQ, per germline (reference sequence). For the CDR3, the DNA is TGTGCCAGCAGCCCAGGACAGGACGCTAACTATGGCTACACCTTC. It yields the protein CASSPGQDANYGYTF.

About this clone itself: Other DNA sequences in this sample translate to the same CDR3. The chain couples TRBV7-6 to TRBJ2-1; D is possibly TRBD2 (5 bases). V was shortened by 3 bases and J by 0 bases, with 9 bases between the two germline ends. Germline V gene lookup returns CDR1 SGHVS and CDR2 FNYEAQ. CDR3 length: 15 residues. CDR3 sequence: CASSFSGSSYNEQFF. For the CDR3, the DNA is TGTGCCAGCAGCTTCTCGGGGAGCTCCTACAATGAGCAGTTCTTC.

About this clone itself: The sample holds other DNA sequences that translate to the same CDR3. The chain is built from TRBV12-3 or TRBV12-4 and TRBJ1-1, with D unresolved. The ends were cut back, 6 bases at V and 1 base at J, with 9 bases in the middle. The CDR3 is 13 residues long. The CDR3 region is CASSSRGNTEAFF. The CDR3 nucleotides are TGTGCCAGCAGCTCCCGGGGGAACACTGAAGCTTTCTTT.

The chain uses TRBV24-1 and TRBJ2-5; TRBD1 agrees at 8 bases. The germline V gene encodes CDR1 KGHDR and CDR2 SFDVKD. The ends lost 1 base at V and 5 bases at J; junction bases unmatched: 5. This CDR3 has 15 residues. This CDR3 is CATSDFGQGLETQYF. CDR3 in DNA: TGTGCCACCAGTGATTTCGGACAGGGTCTGGAGACCCAGTACTTC.

The chain employs TRBV10-1 and TRBJ2-2; unclear D gene. Germline CDR1 and CDR2: WNHNN and SYGVQD (reference sequence). With 1 base removed from V and 6 bases from J, the gap between germline ends came to 3 bases. The CDR3 covers 12 residues. CDR3 loop: CASSELAGELFF. CDR3 sequence (DNA): TGCGCCAGCAGTGAGTTGGCCGGGGAGCTGTTTTTT.

CDR3 DNA: TGTGCCAGTCGACTAGCGGGGGGGGTCGTAGAGACCCAGTACTTC. This codes for CASRLAGGVVETQYF. The V and J genes are TRBV28 and TRBJ2-5; 14 nucleotides match TRBD2. CDR3 size: 15 residues. Germline CDR1 and CDR2: MDHEN and SYDVKM. V was clipped by 9 bases and J by 4 bases; unmatched bases: 7.

V and J are TRBV7-2 and TRBJ1-5; unclear D gene. Germline V lookup: CDR1 SGHTA, CDR2 FQGNSA. CDR3 length equals 14 residues. The V end lost 2 bases, the J end lost 7 bases, and 12 bases lay between the germline ends. The CDR3 spells CASSLLEAGQPQHF. In nucleotides, the CDR3 is TGTGCCAGCAGCTTACTGGAGGCCGGGCAGCCCCAGCATTTT.

The chain couples TRBV28 to TRBJ1-2, with 7 bases matching TRBD1. V trimming: 2 bases; J trimming: 6 bases; junction bases outside the gene matches: 6. Per the germline V gene, CDR1 is MDHEN and CDR2 is SYDVKM. This CDR3 has 14 residues. The CDR3 DNA is TGTGCCAGCAGTTTAAAGAGGGGGCTGGATGGCTACACCTTC. Translation: CASSLKRGLDGYTF.

The V call is TRBV5-1, the J call TRBJ1-1; maybe TRBD1 (5 bases). Germline assignment: CDR1 SGHRS and CDR2 YFSETQ. V shed 0 bases and J shed 0 bases, with 9 bases lying between them. The CDR3 sequence is 15 residues long. The chain's CDR3 is CASSLETAMNTEAFF. The CDR3 bases are TGCGCCAGCAGCTTGGAGACAGCTATGAACACTGAAGCTTTCTTT.